These T cell receptor beta chains were read from a single sample in a study of T cell responses to AZD1222 COVID-19 vaccine. Profiling relied on immunoSEQ multiplex PCR, and the TCRdb table lists in-frame clones only, not all of them. The sample lists 100,000 to 120,000 clones; roughly nine tenths were seen once. Material: peripheral blood, obtained on day 0 of MenACWY control vaccination. The source is an adult in good health. The CDR3 runs from the conserved cysteine through the conserved F or W. D genes are given only for firm matches. The size of a clone is reported for some rows only, either as once, few or many, or as a class for expanded clones.

j_gene: TRBJ1-4; abundance: .; d_gene: .; v_gene: TRBV5-1; CDR3aa: CASSLASTNEKLFF; CDR3nt: TGCGCCAGCAGCTTGGCGTCAACTAATGAAAAACTGTTTTTT
j_gene: TRBJ2-6; abundance: .; d_gene: .; v_gene: TRBV18; CDR3aa: CASSGDAGANVLTF; CDR3nt: TGTGCCAGCTCTGGCGACGCTGGGGCCAACGTCCTGACTTTC
j_gene: TRBJ2-7; abundance: .; d_gene: TRBD1; v_gene: TRBV5-4; CDR3aa: CASSSDRGREQYF; CDR3nt: TGTGCCAGCAGCTCCGACAGGGGACGCGAGCAGTACTTC
j_gene: TRBJ2-7; abundance: .; d_gene: TRBD1; v_gene: TRBV6-5; CDR3aa: CASSYRDRGPYEQYF; CDR3nt: TGTGCCAGCAGTTACCGGGACAGGGGCCCCTACGAGCAGTACTTC
j_gene: TRBJ1-1; abundance: .; d_gene: .; v_gene: TRBV3-1/TRBV3-2; CDR3aa: CASSPNTGTTEAFF; CDR3nt: TGTGCCAGCAGCCCAAATACAGGGACAACTGAAGCTTTCTTT
j_gene: TRBJ2-1; abundance: .; d_gene: .; v_gene: TRBV25-1; CDR3aa: CASSESAPDSYNEQFF; CDR3nt: TGTGCCAGCAGTGAATCAGCGCCGGACTCCTACAATGAGCAGTTCTTC
j_gene: TRBJ2-7; abundance: .; d_gene: TRBD1; v_gene: TRBV5-1; CDR3aa: CASSFGDRYEQYF; CDR3nt: TGCGCCAGCAGCTTCGGGGACAGATACGAGCAGTACTTC
j_gene: TRBJ2-2; abundance: .; d_gene: TRBD1; v_gene: TRBV6-5; CDR3aa: CAAQGANTGELFF; CDR3nt: TGTGCCGCCCAGGGGGCGAACACCGGGGAGCTGTTTTTT
j_gene: TRBJ2-7; abundance: .; d_gene: TRBD2; v_gene: TRBV7-2; CDR3aa: CASSLGGASGYYEQYF; CDR3nt: TGTGCCAGCAGCTTAGGGGGCGCTAGCGGGTACTACGAGCAGTACTTC
j_gene: TRBJ1-5; abundance: .; d_gene: TRBD1; v_gene: TRBV28; CDR3aa: CASSPLRTGHQPQHF; CDR3nt: TGTGCCAGCAGTCCCTTAAGGACAGGCCATCAGCCCCAGCATTTT
j_gene: TRBJ2-3; abundance: .; d_gene: TRBD2; v_gene: TRBV2; CDR3aa: CASSPGLAGDADTQYF; CDR3nt: TGTGCCAGCAGCCCCGGACTAGCGGGGGACGCAGATACGCAGTATTTT
j_gene: TRBJ1-1; abundance: .; d_gene: .; v_gene: TRBV3-1/TRBV3-2; CDR3aa: CASSQGSLFEAFF; CDR3nt: TGTGCCAGCAGCCAAGGGTCCCTATTTGAAGCTTTCTTT
j_gene: TRBJ1-5; abundance: .; d_gene: TRBD1; v_gene: TRBV28; CDR3aa: CASSLTGGFNQPQHF; CDR3nt: TGTGCCAGCAGTTTGACAGGGGGCTTCAATCAGCCCCAGCATTTT
j_gene: TRBJ2-2; abundance: .; d_gene: .; v_gene: TRBV21-1; CDR3aa: CASSKAPGLPGNTGELFF; CDR3nt: TGTGCCAGCAGCAAAGCCCCCGGTCTTCCCGGGAACACCGGGGAGCTGTTTTTT
j_gene: TRBJ1-2; abundance: .; d_gene: .; v_gene: TRBV6-5; CDR3aa: CASSYSYQDSYGYTF; CDR3nt: TGTGCCAGCAGTTACTCTTATCAGGACAGCTATGGCTACACCTTC
j_gene: TRBJ1-6; abundance: .; d_gene: .; v_gene: TRBV30; CDR3aa: CAWMMSPSYNSPLHF; CDR3nt: TGTGCCTGGATGATGTCCCCCAGCTATAATTCACCCCTCCACTTT
j_gene: TRBJ2-1; abundance: .; d_gene: .; v_gene: TRBV4-1; CDR3aa: CASSQAQGNEQFF; CDR3nt: TGCGCCAGCAGCCAAGCCCAGGGCAATGAGCAGTTCTTC
j_gene: TRBJ1-2; abundance: .; d_gene: TRBD1; v_gene: TRBV27; CDR3aa: CASSPTGHYGYTF; CDR3nt: TGTGCCAGCAGTCCGACAGGGCACTATGGCTACACCTTC
j_gene: TRBJ1-2; abundance: once; d_gene: .; v_gene: TRBV27; CDR3aa: CASSPITGNYGYTF; CDR3nt: TGTGCCAGCAGTCCGATAACAGGGAACTATGGCTACACCTTC
j_gene: TRBJ1-5; abundance: .; d_gene: .; v_gene: TRBV6-5; CDR3aa: CASSYSAGDGNQPQHF; CDR3nt: TGTGCCAGCAGTTACTCCGCAGGGGACGGCAATCAGCCCCAGCATTTT
j_gene: TRBJ1-3; abundance: .; d_gene: .; v_gene: TRBV10-3; CDR3aa: CATQERGSGNTIYF; CDR3nt: TGTGCCACCCAGGAGAGGGGCTCTGGAAACACCATATATTTT
j_gene: TRBJ1-3; abundance: .; d_gene: .; v_gene: TRBV12-3/TRBV12-4; CDR3aa: CASSLGLGNTIYF; CDR3nt: TGTGCCAGCAGTTTAGGTCTAGGAAACACCATATATTTT
j_gene: TRBJ2-5; abundance: .; d_gene: .; v_gene: TRBV7-9; CDR3aa: CASSLVGGETQYF; CDR3nt: TGTGCCAGCAGCTTAGTCGGCGGGGAGACCCAGTACTTC
j_gene: TRBJ1-2; abundance: .; d_gene: .; v_gene: TRBV5-4; CDR3aa: CASSLDLSDYGYTF; CDR3nt: TGTGCCAGCAGCTTGGATTTGAGTGACTATGGCTACACCTTC
j_gene: TRBJ1-6; abundance: .; d_gene: .; v_gene: TRBV6-5; CDR3aa: CASSSSPSPLHF; CDR3nt: TGTGCCAGCAGTTCCAGCCCTTCACCCCTCCACTTT
j_gene: TRBJ1-2; abundance: few; d_gene: .; v_gene: TRBV6-5; CDR3aa: CASSQGGSNYGYTF; CDR3nt: TGTGCCAGCAGTCAGGGAGGGTCTAACTATGGCTACACCTTC